One sample yielded the 9 T cell receptor beta chains listed below, sequenced in a study of PD-L1 blockade in urothelial cancer. Generated by immunoSEQ multiplex PCR, the TCRdb table keeps only in-frame clones and is missing some. The sample records some 53,000 clones, around 77% being singletons. This sample comprised PBMCs, obtained around atezolizumab (anti-PD-L1) treatment. The receptors here all came from an older man with urothelial cancer.

The chain uses TRBV7-6 and TRBJ2-5, with D unclear. V lost 4 bases and J lost 2, with 5 bases in between. The CDR3 spans 12 residues. The V gene's germline CDR1 is SGHVS and CDR2 FNYEAQ. CDR3 region: CASSSTQETQYF. The DNA of the CDR3 is TGTGCCAGCAGCTCAACTCAAGAGACCCAGTACTTC.

A single count supports this clone. J is TRBJ2-3 and V is TRBV28, with no clear D. V shed 6 bases and J shed 3 bases, with 4 bases lying between them. Germline V gives CDR1 MDHEN, CDR2 SYDVKM. The CDR3 runs to 11 residues. CDR3 DNA: TGTGCCAGCAGCGTAACAGATACGCAGTATTTT. Translated, it gives CASSVTDTQYF.

This clone has only one observation. The genes are TRBV14 and TRBJ2-7, with 7 bases matching TRBD1. Germline V gives CDR1 SGHDN, CDR2 FVKESK. J was trimmed by 7 bases and V by 1 base; bases with no gene match: 7. This CDR3 has 14 residues. The CDR3 loop reads CASSQGTGRGEQYF. CDR3 sequence (DNA): TGTGCCAGCAGCCAAGGGACAGGCCGAGGGGAGCAGTACTTC. The entire variable domain, with the rest obtained from reference TRBV14 and TRBJ2-7, is as follows: EAGVTQFPSHSVIEKGQTVTLRCDPISGHDNLYWYRRVMGKEIKFLLHFVKESKQDESGMPNNRFLAERTGGTYSTLKVQPAELEDSGVYFCASSQGTGRGEQYFGPGTRLTVT.

The CDR3 sequence: CASRRHENTEAFF. The CDR3, as DNA: TGTGCCAGCAGAAGACACGAGAACACTGAAGCTTTCTTT. J is TRBJ1-1 and V is TRBV25-1; D unresolved. Germline CDR1 reads MGHDK; CDR2 reads SYGVNS. The CDR3 consists of 13 residues. Trimming stripped 6 bases from V and 1 base from J, with 9 bases between. Together with reference TRBV25-1 and TRBJ1-1, the CDR3 gives the full variable domain: EADIYQTPRYLVIGTGKKITLECSQTMGHDKMYWYQQDPGMELHLIHYSYGVNSTEKGDLSSESTVSRIRTEHFPLTLESARPSHTSQYLCASRRHENTEAFFGQGTRLTVV.

This sequence joins TRBV7-7 and TRBJ1-1; 8 nucleotides line up with TRBD1. Trimming took 3 bases from V and 9 from J; bases not matched to a gene: 9. The CDR3 runs 14 residues. Germline V gene sequence: CDR1 SSHAT, CDR2 FNYEAQ (reference sequence). CDR3 region: CASSFELDREKAFF. CDR3 bases: TGTGCCAGCAGCTTCGAACTGGACAGGGAAAAAGCTTTCTTT. Full variable domain (rest looked up from reference TRBV7-7 and TRBJ1-1): GAGVSQSPRYKVTKRGQDVTLRCDPISSHATLYWYQQALGQGPEFLTYFNYEAQPDKSGLPSDRFSAERPEGSISTLTIQRTEQRDSAMYRCASSFELDREKAFFGQGTRLTVV.

This clone is classed as medium-sized (0.01 to 0.1%). The chain couples TRBV15 to TRBJ1-6; D gene unclear. The CDR3 loop spans 14 amino acids. V was clipped by 1 base and J by 9 bases, with 10 bases between them. Germline V CDR1 and CDR2: LNHNV, YYDKDF (reference sequence). CDR3 sequence reads: CATSRGHEGSPLHF. Here the CDR3 DNA reads TGTGCCACCAGCAGAGGTCATGAGGGTTCACCCCTCCACTTT.

There are a few counts of this clone. The chain joins TRBV6-6 to TRBJ1-5; D gene uncertain. Germline V CDR1 and CDR2: MNHNY, SVGAGI (reference sequence). CDR3 length: 13 amino acids. V shed 2 bases and J shed 5 bases, with 7 bases lying between them. The CDR3 DNA is TGTGCCAGCAGTTACGACACGGATCAGCCCCAGCATTTT. Translated: CASSYDTDQPQHF.

This clone was recorded a few times. The chain carries TRBV7-3 and TRBJ1-1; D is unresolved. Trimming stripped 5 bases from V and 1 base from J, with 14 bases between. The CDR3 contains 15 residues. Germline CDR1 is SGHTA and CDR2 is FQGTGA. CDR3 bases: TGTGCCAGCAGCCGGGAAGGACCGTCGAACACTGAAGCTTTCTTT. Translated, it gives CASSREGPSNTEAFF.

The CDR3 spells CASSLGSSSYEQYF. CDR3 DNA sequence: TGTGCCAGCAGCTTAGGTAGTTCGTCCTACGAGCAGTACTTC. V gene TRBV7-9 combines with J gene TRBJ2-7, with D unclear. The CDR3 has 14 amino acids. V lost 1 base and J lost 1, with 8 bases in between. Germline CDR1 is SEHNR and CDR2 is FQNEAQ (reference sequence).